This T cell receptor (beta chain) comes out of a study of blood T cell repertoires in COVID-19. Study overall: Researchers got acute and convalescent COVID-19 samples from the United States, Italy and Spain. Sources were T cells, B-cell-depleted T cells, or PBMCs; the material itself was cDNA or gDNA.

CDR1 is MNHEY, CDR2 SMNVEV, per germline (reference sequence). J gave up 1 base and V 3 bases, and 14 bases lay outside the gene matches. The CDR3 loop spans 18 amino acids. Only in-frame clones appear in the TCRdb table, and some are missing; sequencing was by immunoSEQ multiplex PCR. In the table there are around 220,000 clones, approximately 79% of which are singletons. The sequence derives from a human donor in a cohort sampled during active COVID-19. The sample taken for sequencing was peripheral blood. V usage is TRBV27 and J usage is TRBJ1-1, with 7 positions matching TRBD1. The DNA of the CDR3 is TGTGCCAGCAGTTTTACACCTCTTTACAGGGGTTCGAACACTGAAGCTTTCTTT. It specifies CASSFTPLYRGSNTEAFF.